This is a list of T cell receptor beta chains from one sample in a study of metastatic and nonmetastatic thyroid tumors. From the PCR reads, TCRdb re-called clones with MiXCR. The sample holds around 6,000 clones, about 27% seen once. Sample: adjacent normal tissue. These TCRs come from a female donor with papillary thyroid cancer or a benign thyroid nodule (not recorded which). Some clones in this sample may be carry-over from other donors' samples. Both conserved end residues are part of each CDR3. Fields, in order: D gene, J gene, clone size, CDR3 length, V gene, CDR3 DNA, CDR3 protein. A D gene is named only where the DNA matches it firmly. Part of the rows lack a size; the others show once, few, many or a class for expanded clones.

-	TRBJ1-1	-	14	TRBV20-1	TGCAGTGCTAGCCCGGGCGGGAGGAACACTGAAGCTTTCTTT	CSASPGGRNTEAFF
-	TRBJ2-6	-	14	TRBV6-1	TGTGCCAGCATAGGAAGTTCTGGGGCCAACGTCCTGACTTTC	CASIGSSGANVLTF
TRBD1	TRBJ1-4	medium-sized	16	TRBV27	TGTGCCAGCAGAAGAGAGGGGGCGGCAACTAATGAAAAACTGTTTTTT	CASRREGAATNEKLFF
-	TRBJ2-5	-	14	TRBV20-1	TGCAGAGCCTTTAACAGTTTCCGAGAAGAGACCCAGTACTTC	CRAFNSFREETQYF
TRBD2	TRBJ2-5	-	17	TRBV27	TGCACCAGCAGAAGGGGACGGCTACTAGCGGGAGGCGAGACCCAGTACTTC	CTSRRGRLLAGGETQYF
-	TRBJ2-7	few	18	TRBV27	TGTGCCGGTACCAAAGGAGTTCGGGTGGAAGGCGGCTCCTACGAGCAGTACTTC	CAGTKGVRVEGGSYEQYF
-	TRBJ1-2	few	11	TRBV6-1	TGTGCCACCAGCAGGGACTATGGCTACACCTTC	CATSRDYGYTF
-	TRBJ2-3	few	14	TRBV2	TGTGCCAGCAGTGAAGCCCTAAGCACAGATACGCAGTATTTT	CASSEALSTDTQYF
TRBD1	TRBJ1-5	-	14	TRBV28	TGTGCCAGCACCTTAGCGAGGGGGCCTCAGCCCCAGCATTTT	CASTLARGPQPQHF
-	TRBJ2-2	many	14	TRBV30	TGTGCCTCCACCCGGGACGGAGGGACCGGGGAGCTGTTTTTT	CASTRDGGTGELFF
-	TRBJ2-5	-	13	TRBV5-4	TGTGCCAGCAGCCCCGTGATCACAGAGACCCAGTACTTC	CASSPVITETQYF
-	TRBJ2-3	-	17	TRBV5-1	TGCGCCAGCAGCTTGGCATACGCGGGTGGTGGCACAGATACGCAGTATTTT	CASSLAYAGGGTDTQYF
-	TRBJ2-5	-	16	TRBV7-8	TGTGCCAGCAGCACACAACCGGGACACCCAAAAGAGACCCAGTACTTC	CASSTQPGHPKETQYF
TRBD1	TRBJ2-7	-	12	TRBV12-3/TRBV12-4	TGTGCCAGCAGGGGACAGTCCTACGAGCAGTACTTC	CASRGQSYEQYF
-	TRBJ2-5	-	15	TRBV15	TGTGCCACCAGCAGAGAGTTAGGGGGCCAAGAGACCCAGTACTTC	CATSRELGGQETQYF
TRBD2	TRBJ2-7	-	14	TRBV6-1	TGTGCCAGCAGTGACGGGACTAGCATCTACGAGCAGTACTTC	CASSDGTSIYEQYF
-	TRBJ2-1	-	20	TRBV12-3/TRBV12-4	TGTGCCAGCAGTTTAAACGCCCCCCAGGGGCCTCCAAGCTCCTACAATGAGCAGTTCTTC	CASSLNAPQGPPSSYNEQFF
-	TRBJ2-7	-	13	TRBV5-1	TGCGCCAGCAGCCCTGGGGTCACCTACGAGCAGTACTTC	CASSPGVTYEQYF
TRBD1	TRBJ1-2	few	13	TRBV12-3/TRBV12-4	TGTGCCAGCAGGTTGGGACAGGTTTCAGGCTACACCTTC	CASRLGQVSGYTF
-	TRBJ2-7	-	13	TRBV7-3	TGTGCCAGCAGCTCGGCCGCAGGGAACGAGCAGTACTTC	CASSSAAGNEQYF
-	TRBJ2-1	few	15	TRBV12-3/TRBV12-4	TGTGCCAGCAGTCATAGCGCCCGCTCCTACAATGAGCAGTTCTTC	CASSHSARSYNEQFF
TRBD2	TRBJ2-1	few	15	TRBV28	TGTGCCAGCAGCCCCCGCGCGGGAGGCTACAATGAGCAGTTCTTC	CASSPRAGGYNEQFF
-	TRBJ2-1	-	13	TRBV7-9	TGTGCCAGCCCACAGGGTTCCTACAATGAGCAGTTCTTC	CASPQGSYNEQFF
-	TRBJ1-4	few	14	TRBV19	TGTGCCAGTATGGACAACCAACGCCATGAAAAACTGTTTTTT	CASMDNQRHEKLFF
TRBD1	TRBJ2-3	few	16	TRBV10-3	TGTGCCATCTCCACGGGTGACAGGGGGCTGACAGATACGCAGTATTTT	CAISTGDRGLTDTQYF
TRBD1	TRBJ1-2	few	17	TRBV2	TGTGCCAGCAGTGACGACAGGGGAAAAGGTCTAAACTATGGCTACACCTTC	CASSDDRGKGLNYGYTF
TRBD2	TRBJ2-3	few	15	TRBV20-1	TGCAGTGCTAGAGATCAAGCGGGGGGGCTGTATACGCAGTATTTT	CSARDQAGGLYTQYF
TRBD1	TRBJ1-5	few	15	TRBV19	TGTGCCAGTCGGGGACCGGGACAGCGGGATCAGCCCCAGCATTTT	CASRGPGQRDQPQHF
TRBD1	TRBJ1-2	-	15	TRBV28	TGTGCCAGCAGTGACCCCCCGGACAGGGTCTATGGCTACACCTTC	CASSDPPDRVYGYTF
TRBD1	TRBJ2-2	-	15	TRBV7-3	TGTGCCAGCAGCACTAGGGGACAGGCCCCCGGGGAGCTGTTTTTT	CASSTRGQAPGELFF
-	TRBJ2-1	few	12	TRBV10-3	TGTGCCATAGGACTCACCTACAATGAGCAGTTCTTC	CAIGLTYNEQFF
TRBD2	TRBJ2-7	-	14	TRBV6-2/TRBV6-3	TGTGCCAGCAACTTGAGCGGGAGCCTCTACGAGCAGTACTTC	CASNLSGSLYEQYF
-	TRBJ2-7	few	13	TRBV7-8	TGTGCCAGCAGCGCGATGACTAGTTCCGAGCAGTACTTC	CASSAMTSSEQYF
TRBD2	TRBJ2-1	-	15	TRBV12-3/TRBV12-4	TGTGCCAGCAGCCGGCTAGCGGGTCCCTACAATGAGCAGTTCTTC	CASSRLAGPYNEQFF
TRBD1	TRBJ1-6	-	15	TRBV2	TGTGCCAGCAGCTCAGGGGGTGGCTATAATTCACCCCTCCACTTT	CASSSGGGYNSPLHF
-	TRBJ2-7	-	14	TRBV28	TGTGCCAGCAACCGGTCAGGGTTTTCCTACGAGCAGTACTTC	CASNRSGFSYEQYF
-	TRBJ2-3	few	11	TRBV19	TGTGCCAGTAGTATAGCTGGAACGCAGTATTTT	CASSIAGTQYF